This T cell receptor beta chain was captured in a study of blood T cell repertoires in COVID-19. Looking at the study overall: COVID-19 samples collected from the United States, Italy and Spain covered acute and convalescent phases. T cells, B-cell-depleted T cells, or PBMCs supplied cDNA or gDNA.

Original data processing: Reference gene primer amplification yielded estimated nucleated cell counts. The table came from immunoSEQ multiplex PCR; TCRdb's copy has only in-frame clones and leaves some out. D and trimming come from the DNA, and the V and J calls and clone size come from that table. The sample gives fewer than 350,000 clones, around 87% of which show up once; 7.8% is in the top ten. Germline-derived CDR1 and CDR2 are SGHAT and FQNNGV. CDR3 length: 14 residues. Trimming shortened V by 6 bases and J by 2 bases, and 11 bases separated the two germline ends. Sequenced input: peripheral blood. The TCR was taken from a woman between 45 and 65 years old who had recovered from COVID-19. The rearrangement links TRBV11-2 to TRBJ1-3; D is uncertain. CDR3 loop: CASRTNRAGNTIYF. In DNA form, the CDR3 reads TGTGCCAGCAGAACAAACAGAGCTGGAAACACCATATATTTT.